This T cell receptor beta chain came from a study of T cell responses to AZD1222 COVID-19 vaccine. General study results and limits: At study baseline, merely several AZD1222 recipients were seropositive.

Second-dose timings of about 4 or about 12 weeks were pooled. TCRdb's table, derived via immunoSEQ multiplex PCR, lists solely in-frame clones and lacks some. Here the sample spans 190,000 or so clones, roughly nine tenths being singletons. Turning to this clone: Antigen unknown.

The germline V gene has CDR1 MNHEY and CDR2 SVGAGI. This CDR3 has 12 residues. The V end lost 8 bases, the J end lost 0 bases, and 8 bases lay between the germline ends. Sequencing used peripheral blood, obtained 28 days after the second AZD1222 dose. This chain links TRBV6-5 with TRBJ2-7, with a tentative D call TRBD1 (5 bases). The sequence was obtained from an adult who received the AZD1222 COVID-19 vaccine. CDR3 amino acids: CASGHSSYEQYF. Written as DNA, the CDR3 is TGTGCCAGCGGACACAGCTCCTACGAGCAGTACTTC.